Listed below are T cell receptor beta chains from one sample, sequenced in a study of cytomegalovirus exposure and HLA in healthy donors. Only in-frame clones appear in the TCRdb table, and some are missing; sequencing was by immunoSEQ multiplex PCR. The sample has around 85,000 clones; 70% to 75% are singletons. Sample: PBMCs. These receptors originate from a man aged 55 to 70 in good health and CMV-seronegative. The CDR3 runs from the conserved cysteine through the conserved F or W. A D gene is named only where the DNA matches it firmly. Rows give clone size only sometimes, using once, few, many, or a class for an expanded clone.

size,V,D,J,CDR3,DNA
once,TRBV5-1,.,TRBJ2-1,CASSLRGPYNEQFF,TGCGCCAGCAGCTTGAGGGGTCCCTACAATGAGCAGTTCTTC
.,TRBV5-1,TRBD2,TRBJ2-2,CASRTGGRTGELFF,TGCGCCAGCAGAACGGGGGGGAGGACCGGGGAGCTGTTTTTT
.,TRBV7-9,TRBD2,TRBJ2-7,CASSLYRLAGGRSSYEQYF,TGTGCCAGCAGCCTCTATCGACTAGCGGGGGGAAGGAGCTCCTACGAGCAGTACTTC
.,TRBV30,TRBD2,TRBJ2-3,CAWSVGLAGATDTQYF,TGTGCCTGGAGTGTAGGGCTAGCGGGGGCCACAGATACGCAGTATTTT
.,TRBV5-1,TRBD1,TRBJ1-2,CASSLEGQGKENYGYTF,TGCGCCAGCAGCCTAGAGGGACAGGGGAAAGAAAACTATGGCTACACCTTC
many,TRBV6-5,.,TRBJ1-1,CASSRFGQMNTEAFF,TGTGCCAGCAGCCGGTTCGGACAGATGAACACTGAAGCTTTCTTT
once,TRBV28,TRBD1,TRBJ1-4,CASRRTHRRGRGEKLFF,TGTGCCAGCAGACGTACCCATAGGAGGGGGCGCGGTGAAAAACTGTTTTTT
.,TRBV4-1,.,TRBJ2-7,CASSQSGLGSYEQYF,TGCGCCAGCAGCCAAAGTGGACTGGGATCCTACGAGCAGTACTTC
few,TRBV6-5,TRBD2,TRBJ2-5,CASTPSGDQETQYF,TGTGCCAGCACCCCCAGCGGGGACCAAGAGACCCAGTACTTC
.,TRBV7-9,.,TRBJ1-2,CASSLGAGVGYTF,TGTGCCAGCAGCTTAGGAGCAGGGGTTGGCTACACCTTC
.,TRBV6-1,.,TRBJ1-1,CASSEARGREAEAFF,TGTGCCAGCAGTGAAGCGCGGGGCAGGGAGGCTGAAGCTTTCTTT
.,TRBV5-6,TRBD1,TRBJ2-7,CASSSRTGSSYEQYF,TGTGCCAGCAGCTCCCGGACAGGGAGCTCCTACGAGCAGTACTTC
few,TRBV11-2,.,TRBJ2-5,CASSIGGREETQYF,TGTGCCAGCAGCATCGGGGGGCGGGAGGAGACCCAGTACTTC
.,TRBV5-1,.,TRBJ2-3,CASSLAPLARGGTTTDTQYF,TGCGCCAGCAGCTTGGCCCCTCTAGCGAGGGGGGGGACTACCACAGATACGCAGTATTTT
.,TRBV7-3,.,TRBJ2-7,CASSLKGPSSYEQYF,TGTGCCAGCAGCTTAAAGGGCCCTAGCTCCTACGAGCAGTACTTC
.,TRBV7-9,.,TRBJ2-2,CASSRNRDTDTGELFF,TGTGCCAGCAGCCGGAACCGGGACACTGACACCGGGGAGCTGTTTTTT
.,TRBV5-1,TRBD1,TRBJ1-4,CASSRQGQTNEKLFF,TGCGCCAGCAGCCGACAGGGGCAAACTAATGAAAAACTGTTTTTT
few,TRBV4-1,.,TRBJ1-6,CASSRIRDSPLHF,TGCGCCAGCAGCCGAATCAGGGATTCACCCCTCCACTTT
.,TRBV14,.,TRBJ1-2,CASSRGLDYGYTF,TGTGCCAGCAGCCGCGGTTTGGACTATGGCTACACCTTC
.,TRBV6-5,.,TRBJ2-1,CASSYSAEQFF,TGTGCCAGCAGTTACTCGGCAGAGCAGTTCTTC
few,TRBV12-5,TRBD2,TRBJ2-5,CASGPTSGGEETQYF,TGTGCTAGTGGTCCGACTAGCGGGGGTGAAGAGACCCAGTACTTC
.,TRBV5-6,TRBD2,TRBJ2-3,CASSLATSGRSTDTQYF,TGTGCCAGCAGCTTGGCCACTAGCGGTCGCTCCACAGATACGCAGTATTTT
once,TRBV2,TRBD2,TRBJ2-2,CASSFFSGGNTGELFF,TGTGCCAGCAGTTTCTTTAGCGGGGGGAACACCGGGGAGCTGTTTTTT
.,TRBV9,TRBD1,TRBJ1-1,CASSVGDRGGTEAFF,TGTGCCAGCAGCGTAGGGGACAGGGGAGGCACTGAAGCTTTCTTT
.,TRBV30,TRBD2,TRBJ2-1,CAWRMGLAGDSEQFF,TGTGCCTGGAGGATGGGACTAGCGGGGGATAGTGAGCAGTTCTTC
.,TRBV14,.,TRBJ2-6,CASSQDVRSGANVLTF,TGTGCCAGCAGCCAAGACGTCCGCTCTGGGGCCAACGTCCTGACTTTC
.,TRBV29-1,.,TRBJ1-1,CSVGPTALNTEAFF,TGCAGCGTTGGCCCGACAGCTTTGAACACTGAAGCTTTCTTT
.,TRBV7-9,TRBD2,TRBJ2-5,CASSQPTSGGTLRETQYF,TGTGCCAGCAGCCAACCGACTAGCGGGGGGACCTTAAGGGAGACCCAGTACTTC
.,TRBV29-1,TRBD1,TRBJ2-5,CSVRDRVQETQYF,TGCAGCGTTAGGGACAGGGTCCAAGAGACCCAGTACTTC
.,TRBV2,TRBD1,TRBJ1-6,CASRRGADREDSPLHF,TGTGCCAGCAGAAGGGGCGCGGACAGGGAGGATTCACCCCTCCACTTT
.,TRBV2,.,TRBJ1-4,CASTSGTPNEKLFF,TGTGCCAGCACCTCCGGGACACCAAATGAAAAACTGTTTTTT